This T cell receptor beta chain was found in a study of blood T cell repertoires in COVID-19. The CDR3 has 14 amino acids. Deletions cut 3 bases from V and 0 bases from J, with 6 bases between. Germline-derived CDR1 and CDR2 are KGHDR and SFDVKD. Enrollees, roughly 18 to 89 years old, lived in about two dozen US areas. The study recruited exposed participants who had met a COVID-19 case within 2 weeks before entry. Method: immunoSEQ multiplex PCR; TCRdb's copy keeps in-frame clones and lacks some. In the table there are about 350,000 clones, about nine tenths of which are singletons. The sample consisted of PBMCs or T cells enriched from blood (not recorded which). The sequence came from a woman aged 30 to 39 who had been exposed to COVID-19. V and J are TRBV24-1 and TRBJ2-3; weak D call: TRBD1 (5 bases). CDR3 nucleotide sequence: TGTGCCACCAGTGATCCAGGGAGCACAGATACGCAGTATTTT. As protein: CATSDPGSTDTQYF.